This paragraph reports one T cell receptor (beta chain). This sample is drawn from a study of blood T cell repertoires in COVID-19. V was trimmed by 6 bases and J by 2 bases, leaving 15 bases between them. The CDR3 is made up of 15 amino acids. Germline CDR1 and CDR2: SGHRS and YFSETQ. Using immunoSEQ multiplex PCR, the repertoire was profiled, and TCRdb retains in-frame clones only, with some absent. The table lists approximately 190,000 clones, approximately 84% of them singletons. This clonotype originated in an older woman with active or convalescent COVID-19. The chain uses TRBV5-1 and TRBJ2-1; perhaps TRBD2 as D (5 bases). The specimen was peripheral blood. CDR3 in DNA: TGCGCCAGCATGGGTGGGAGTAGGACCTACAATGAGCAGTTCTTC. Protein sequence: CASMGGSRTYNEQFF.